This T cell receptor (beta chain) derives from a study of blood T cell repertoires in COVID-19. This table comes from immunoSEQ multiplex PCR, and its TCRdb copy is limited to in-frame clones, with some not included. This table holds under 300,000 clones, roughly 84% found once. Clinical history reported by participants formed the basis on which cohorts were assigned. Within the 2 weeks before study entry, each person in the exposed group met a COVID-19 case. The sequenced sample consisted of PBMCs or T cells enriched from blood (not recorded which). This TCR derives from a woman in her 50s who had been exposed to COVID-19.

The CDR3 is CASSPGTGVLYEQYF. CDR3 nucleotide sequence: TGCGCCAGCAGCCCCGGGACAGGGGTTCTCTACGAGCAGTACTTC. The chain employs TRBV5-1 and TRBJ2-7; 10 bases are a match to TRBD1. V lost 4 bases, J lost 3 bases, and 7 bases stayed unmatched. This CDR3 contains 15 residues. Germline V CDR1 and CDR2: SGHRS, YFSETQ. The variable domain in full, with the rest retrieved from reference TRBV5-1 and TRBJ2-7, is KAGVTQTPRYLIKTRGQQVTLSCSPISGHRSVSWYQQTPGQGLQFLFEYFSETQRNKGNFPGRFSGRQFSNSRSEMNVSTLELGDSALYLCASSPGTGVLYEQYFGPGTRLTVT.